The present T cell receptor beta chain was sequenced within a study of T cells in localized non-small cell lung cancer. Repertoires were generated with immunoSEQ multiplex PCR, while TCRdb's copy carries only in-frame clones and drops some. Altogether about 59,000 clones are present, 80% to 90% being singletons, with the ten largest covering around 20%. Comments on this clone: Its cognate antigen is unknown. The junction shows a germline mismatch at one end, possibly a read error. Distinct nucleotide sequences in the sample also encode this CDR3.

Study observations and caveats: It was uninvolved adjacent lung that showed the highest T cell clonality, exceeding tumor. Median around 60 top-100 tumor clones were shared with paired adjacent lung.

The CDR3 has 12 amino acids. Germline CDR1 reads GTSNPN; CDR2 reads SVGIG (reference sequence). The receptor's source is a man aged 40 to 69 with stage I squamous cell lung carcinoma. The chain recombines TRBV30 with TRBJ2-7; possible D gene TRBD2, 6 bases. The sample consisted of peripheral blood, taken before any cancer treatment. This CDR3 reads CAGFGSSYEQYF. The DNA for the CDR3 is TGTGCCGGCTTCGGGAGCTCCTATGAGCAGTACTTC.